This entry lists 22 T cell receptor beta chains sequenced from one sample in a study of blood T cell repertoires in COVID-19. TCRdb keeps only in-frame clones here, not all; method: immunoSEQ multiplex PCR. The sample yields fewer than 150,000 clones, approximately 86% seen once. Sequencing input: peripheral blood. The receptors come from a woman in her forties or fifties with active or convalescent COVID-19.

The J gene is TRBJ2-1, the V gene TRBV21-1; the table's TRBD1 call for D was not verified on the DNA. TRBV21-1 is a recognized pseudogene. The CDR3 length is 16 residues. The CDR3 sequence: CASSYPTGGKHYEQFF. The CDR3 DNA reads TGTGCCAGCAGCTACCCGACAGGGGGTAAACACTATGAGCAGTTCTTC.

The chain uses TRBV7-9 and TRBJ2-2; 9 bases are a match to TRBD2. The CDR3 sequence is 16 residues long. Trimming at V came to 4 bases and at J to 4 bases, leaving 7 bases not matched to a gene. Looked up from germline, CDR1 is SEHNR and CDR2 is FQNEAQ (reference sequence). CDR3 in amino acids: CASSSRQREVTGELFF. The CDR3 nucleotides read TGTGCCAGCAGCTCGAGGCAGCGGGAGGTCACCGGGGAGCTGTTTTTT.

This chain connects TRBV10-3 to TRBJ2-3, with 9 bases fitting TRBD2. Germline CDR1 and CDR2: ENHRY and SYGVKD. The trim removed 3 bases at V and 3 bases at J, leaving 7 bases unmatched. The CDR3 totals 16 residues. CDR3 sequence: CAISEGASGTTDTQYF. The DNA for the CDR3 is TGTGCCATCAGTGAAGGGGCTAGCGGGACAACAGATACGCAGTATTTT.

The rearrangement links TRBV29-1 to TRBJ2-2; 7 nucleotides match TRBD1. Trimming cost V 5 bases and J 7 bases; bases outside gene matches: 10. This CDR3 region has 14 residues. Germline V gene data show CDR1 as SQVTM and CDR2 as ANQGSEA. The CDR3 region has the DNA TGCAGCGTTCCGGCAGGGGGTAAAATCGGGGAGCTGTTTTTT. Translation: CSVPAGGKIGELFF.

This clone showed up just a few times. The CDR3 spells CASSLTDGNYGYTF. The CDR3 nucleotides read TGTGCCAGCAGCTTAACCGACGGGAACTATGGCTACACCTTC. This chain links TRBV11-2 with TRBJ1-2; D call uncertain. The CDR3 totals 14 residues. The germline V gene encodes CDR1 SGHAT and CDR2 FQNNGV. V was cut by 2 bases and J by 2 bases, with 9 bases left in between.

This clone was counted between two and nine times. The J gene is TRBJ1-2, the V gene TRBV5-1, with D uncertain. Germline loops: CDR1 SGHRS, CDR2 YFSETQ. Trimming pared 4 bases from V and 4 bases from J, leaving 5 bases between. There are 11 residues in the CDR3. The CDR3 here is CASSESYGYTF. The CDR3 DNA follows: TGCGCCAGCAGCGAGAGCTATGGCTACACCTTC.

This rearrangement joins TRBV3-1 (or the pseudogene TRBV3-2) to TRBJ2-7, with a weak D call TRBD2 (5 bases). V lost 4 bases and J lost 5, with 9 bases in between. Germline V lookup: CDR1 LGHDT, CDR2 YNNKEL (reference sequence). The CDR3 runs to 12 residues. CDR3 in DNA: TGTGCCAGCAGCCCCGAGGGCAACGAGCAGTACTTC. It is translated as CASSPEGNEQYF.

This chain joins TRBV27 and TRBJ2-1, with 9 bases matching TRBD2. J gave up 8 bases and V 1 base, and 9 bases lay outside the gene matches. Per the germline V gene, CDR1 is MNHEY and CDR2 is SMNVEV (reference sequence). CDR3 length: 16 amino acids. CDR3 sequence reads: CASSLFPSGTVDEQFF. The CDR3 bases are TGTGCCAGCAGTTTATTCCCTAGCGGGACAGTCGATGAGCAGTTCTTC.

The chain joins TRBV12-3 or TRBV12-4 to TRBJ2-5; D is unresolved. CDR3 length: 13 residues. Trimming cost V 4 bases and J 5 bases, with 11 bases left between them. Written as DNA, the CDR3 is TGTGCCAGCAGTTCCGGATCTAGGGAGACCCAGTACTTC. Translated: CASSSGSRETQYF.

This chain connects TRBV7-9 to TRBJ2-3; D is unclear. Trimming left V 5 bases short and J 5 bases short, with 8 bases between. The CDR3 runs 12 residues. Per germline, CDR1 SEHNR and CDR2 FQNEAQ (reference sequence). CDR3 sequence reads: CASSPTGDTQYF. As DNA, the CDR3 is TGTGCCAGCAGCCCCACGGGAGATACGCAGTATTTT.

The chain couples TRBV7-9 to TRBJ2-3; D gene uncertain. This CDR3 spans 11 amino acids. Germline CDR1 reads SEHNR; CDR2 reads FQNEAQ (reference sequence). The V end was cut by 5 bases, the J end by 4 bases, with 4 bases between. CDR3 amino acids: CASSQADTQYF. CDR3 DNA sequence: TGTGCCAGCAGCCAGGCAGATACGCAGTATTTT.

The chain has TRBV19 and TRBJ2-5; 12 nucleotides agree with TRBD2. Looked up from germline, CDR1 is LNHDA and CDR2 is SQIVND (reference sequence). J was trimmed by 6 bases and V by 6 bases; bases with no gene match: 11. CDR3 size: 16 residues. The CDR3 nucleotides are TGTGCCAGTAGCAAAACAGGACTAGCGGGGTATCAGACCCAGTACTTC. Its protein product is CASSKTGLAGYQTQYF.

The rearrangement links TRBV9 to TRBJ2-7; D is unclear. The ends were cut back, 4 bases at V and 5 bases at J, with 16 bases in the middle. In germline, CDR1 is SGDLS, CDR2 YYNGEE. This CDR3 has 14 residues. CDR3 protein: CASSPSRGLNEQYF. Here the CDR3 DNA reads TGTGCCAGCAGCCCGTCGCGAGGATTGAACGAGCAGTACTTC.

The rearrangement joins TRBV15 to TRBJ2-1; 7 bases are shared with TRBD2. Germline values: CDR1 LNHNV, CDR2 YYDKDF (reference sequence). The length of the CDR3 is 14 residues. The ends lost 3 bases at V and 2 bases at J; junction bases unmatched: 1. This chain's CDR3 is CATSRGGTYNEQFF. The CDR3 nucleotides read TGTGCCACCAGCAGGGGGGGGACCTACAATGAGCAGTTCTTC. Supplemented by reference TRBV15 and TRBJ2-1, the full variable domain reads DAMVIQNPRYQVTQFGKPVTLSCSQTLNHNVMYWYQQKSSQAPKLLFHYYDKDFNNEADTPDNFQSRRPNTSFCFLDIRSPGLGDTAMYLCATSRGGTYNEQFFGPGTRLTVL.

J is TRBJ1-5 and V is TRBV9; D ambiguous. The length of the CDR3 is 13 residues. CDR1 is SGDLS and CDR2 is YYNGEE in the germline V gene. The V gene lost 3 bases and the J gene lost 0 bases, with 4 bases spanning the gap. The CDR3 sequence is CASSASSNQPQHF. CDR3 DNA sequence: TGTGCCAGCAGCGCCTCTAGCAATCAGCCCCAGCATTTT.

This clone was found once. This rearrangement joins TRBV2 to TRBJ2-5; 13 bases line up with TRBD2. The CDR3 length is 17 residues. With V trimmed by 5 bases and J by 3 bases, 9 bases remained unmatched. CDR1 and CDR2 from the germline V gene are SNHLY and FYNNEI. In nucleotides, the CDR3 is TGTGCCAGCAGTTCGACTAGCGGGAGGAGCTATAAAGAGACCCAGTACTTC. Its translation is CASSSTSGRSYKETQYF.

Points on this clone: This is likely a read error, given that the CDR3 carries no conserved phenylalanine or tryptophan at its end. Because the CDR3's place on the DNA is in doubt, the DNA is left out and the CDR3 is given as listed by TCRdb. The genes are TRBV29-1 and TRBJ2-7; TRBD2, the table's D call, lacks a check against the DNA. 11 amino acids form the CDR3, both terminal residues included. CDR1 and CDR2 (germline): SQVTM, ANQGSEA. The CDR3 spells CSVDDLGTSFI.

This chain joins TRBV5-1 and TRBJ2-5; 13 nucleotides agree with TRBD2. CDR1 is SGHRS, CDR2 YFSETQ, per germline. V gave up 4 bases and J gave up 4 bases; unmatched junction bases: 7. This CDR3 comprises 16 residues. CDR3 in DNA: TGCGCCAGCAGCCAAGGGACTAGCGGGGTTATAGAGACCCAGTACTTC. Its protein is CASSQGTSGVIETQYF. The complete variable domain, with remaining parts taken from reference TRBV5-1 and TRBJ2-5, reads KAGVTQTPRYLIKTRGQQVTLSCSPISGHRSVSWYQQTPGQGLQFLFEYFSETQRNKGNFPGRFSGRQFSNSRSEMNVSTLELGDSALYLCASSQGTSGVIETQYFGPGTRLLVL.

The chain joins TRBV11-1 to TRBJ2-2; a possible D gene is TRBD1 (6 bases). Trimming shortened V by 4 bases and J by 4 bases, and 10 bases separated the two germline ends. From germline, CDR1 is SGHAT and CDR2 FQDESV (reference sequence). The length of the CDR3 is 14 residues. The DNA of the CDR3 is TGTGCCAGCAGCTCCGGACAGTTCACCGGGGAGCTGTTTTTT. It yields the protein CASSSGQFTGELFF. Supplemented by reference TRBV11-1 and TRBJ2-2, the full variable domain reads EAEVAQSPRYKITEKSQAVAFWCDPISGHATLYWYRQILGQGPELLVQFQDESVVDDSQLPKDRFSAERLKGVDSTLKIQPAELGDSAMYLCASSSGQFTGELFFGEGSRLTVL.

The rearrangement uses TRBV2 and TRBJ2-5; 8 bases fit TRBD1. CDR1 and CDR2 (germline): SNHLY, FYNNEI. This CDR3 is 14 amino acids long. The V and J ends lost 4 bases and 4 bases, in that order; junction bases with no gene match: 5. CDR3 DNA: TGTGCCAGCAGTGGACAGGGGATGGGAGAGACCCAGTACTTC. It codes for CASSGQGMGETQYF.

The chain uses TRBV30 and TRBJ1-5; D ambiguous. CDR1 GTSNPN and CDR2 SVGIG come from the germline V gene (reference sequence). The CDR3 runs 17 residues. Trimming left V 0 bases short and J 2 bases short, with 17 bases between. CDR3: CAWSVDLVGLGNQPQHF. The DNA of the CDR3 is TGTGCCTGGAGTGTAGACTTGGTGGGTTTGGGCAATCAGCCCCAGCATTTT. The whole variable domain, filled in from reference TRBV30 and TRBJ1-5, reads SQTIHQWPATLVQPVGSPLSLECTVEGTSNPNLYWYRQAAGRGLQLLFYSVGIGQISSEVPQNLSASRPQDRQFILSSKKLLLSDSGFYLCAWSVDLVGLGNQPQHFGDGTRLSIL.

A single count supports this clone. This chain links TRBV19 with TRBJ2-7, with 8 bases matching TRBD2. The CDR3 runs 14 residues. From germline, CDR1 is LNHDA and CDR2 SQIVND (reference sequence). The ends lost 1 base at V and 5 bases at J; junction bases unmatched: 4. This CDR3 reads CASSIAGGADEQYF. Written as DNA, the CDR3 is TGTGCCAGTAGTATAGCGGGGGGGGCGGACGAGCAGTACTTC.